This T cell receptor beta chain emerged from a study of vaccination effects on CD4 cells after COVID-19. Study in general: CD4+ T cells specific for antigen were expanded with viral peptide pools by the ViraFEST assay before sequencing. Either the BNT162b2 or mRNA-1273 vaccine was given to participants in two doses. Whole-study results and caveats: Clones from infection and from vaccination both contracted markedly late after vaccination.

Culturing for around 10 days preceded CD4+ T cell isolation. A half-volume exchange with IL-2 medium occurred on days 3 and 7. Clones were sequenced by immunoSEQ multiplex PCR, and TCRdb holds only the in-frame ones, with some missing. The table includes about 51,000 clones, approximately 74% detected once. Trimming left V 0 bases short and J 5 bases short, with 9 bases between. The germline CDR1 and CDR2 sequences are SGHNT and YYREEE (reference sequence). The CDR3 length is 14 residues. Concerning this clone: Its antigen is not known.

V and J are TRBV5-4 and TRBJ2-1; no definite D call. The TCR originated in a human donor who had a prior SARS-CoV-2 infection. Specimen: CD4+ T cells from PBMCs cultured without peptide, collected before COVID-19 vaccination. The CDR3 region is CASSLVSDNNEQFF. The CDR3, as DNA: TGTGCCAGCAGCTTGGTGAGCGATAACAATGAGCAGTTCTTC.